This TCR beta chain emerged from a study of T-cell reconstitution after alpha-beta-depleted transplantation in children (dated by TCRdb to about 2016). Background on the whole study: T-cell immune reconstitution after TCRalphabeta/CD19-depleted allogeneic hematopoietic cell transplantation in children was quantitatively tracked in the study by means of TCR repertoire profiling.

The treatment or condition label corresponds to: allogeneic hematopoietic cell transplantation with graft depleted of TCRalphabeta T cells and CD19 B cells. The children who served as transplant recipients had been given grafts of TCRalphabeta/CD19-depleted allogeneic hematopoietic cells. The trim is 4 bases for V and 4 bases for J, with a gap of 5 bases between the germline ends. The germline V gene specifies SQVTM as CDR1 and ANQGSEA as CDR2. The CDR3 holds 11 amino acids from the cysteine to the phenylalanine. Only the CDR3 part of the read is kept: 33 bases, read in frame from the first base. Libraries were made using PCR. Sequencing relied on an Illumina HiSeq 2500. TCR libraries were prepared with molecular barcoding, using unique molecular identifiers to normalize TCRbeta repertoire quantification. TCRdb's own reprocessing of the public reads used fastp at Q25 and MiXCR and kept productive beta chains. Entries that share a CDR3 protein sequence are merged under the most common genes and DNA. This sample holds hundreds of thousands of distinct CDR3 sequences; about an eighth were observed only once. The ten largest clones add up to around 0.79% of the sample.

This clonotype was seen only a few times. There is no known antigen for this receptor. Base qualities are not provided; no much larger clone lies one nucleotide away. The investigation overall reported the following: In some patients, the high TCRbeta diversity seen at day 60 was put down to recipient T cells and intrathymic progenitors that had survived conditioning. Hyperexpanded clone frequencies declined over subsequent months; after one year, T-cell counts and TCRbeta diversity were mostly attributed to newly produced T cells. About two months after transplant, the apparently early recovery of alphabetaT-cell counts reportedly depended on just several hundred clones that had expanded rapidly and came from non-depleted graft cells.

The receptor was derived from a girl aged 2 to 9 with congenital amegakaryocytic thrombocytopenia, due to receive a stem cell transplant. Sequencing used PBMCs, obtained before TCRalphabeta/CD19-depleted stem cell transplant. The chain uses TRBV29-1 and TRBJ1-3; the D gene cannot be named for sure. The CDR3 reads CSVGTGNTIYF. The nucleotide sequence is given as TGCAGCGTTGGGACGGGAAACACCATATATTTT.